The present T cell receptor beta chain was sequenced within a study of T cell responses to AZD1222 COVID-19 vaccine (dated by TCRdb to the early 2020s). Background for the entire study: AZD1222 recipients with second doses at about 4 weeks or about 12 weeks were pooled, because spike-specific TCR depth and breadth did not differ between schedules. TCR sequencing was performed for 230 to 250 trial participants, of whom roughly 200 were given two doses of AZD1222 and some 25 were given two doses of MenACWY control vaccine. Enrollment into the trials was organized by age into subgroups of 18-55, 56-69 and 70-plus years, and those subgroups contained about 150, 27 and 61 TCR-sequenced participants, respectively. Beyond this particular receptor, the publication reports: The whole spike protein was spanned by vaccine-associated CD4 TCRs, and dominant responses were seen in regions 160-218 and 743-854. Epitopes outside the regions mutated in the B.1.351 and B.1.1.7 variants were reportedly recognized by nearly half of the unique spike-specific TCRs. After two AZD1222 doses, both the breadth and the depth of spike-specific TCRs were significantly higher than at day 0 and than in MenACWY recipients. Participants were mostly white British and included more females than males, and it was suggested by the authors that clonal diversity may have been underestimated. Conclusions about previously exposed vaccinees are limited because only a handful of AZD1222 recipients were SARS-CoV-2 seropositive at baseline. Because no day 14 peak-response samples were available, the repertoires could be characterized only after the peak T cell response. The 56-69-year group was small, and its depth increase did not reach significance, likely because of low power.

The CDR3 regions of human TCRbeta chains were subjected to immunosequencing. On the authors' methods: TCRs in the repertoires were matched against a reference library of SARS-CoV-2-specific TCRs that had been generated with the MIRA antigen-specificity platform. Breadth was defined as the fraction of unique TCRs that were SARS-CoV-2-associated. Depth was defined as the fraction of total T cells that were SARS-CoV-2-associated. Each spike-specific TCR was assigned to its reactive spike region and to a CD4 or CD8 class using the MIRA data. Log10-transformed breadth and depth values were compared by one-way ANOVA with Sidak's multiple comparisons tests. Here the immuneACCESS table is served through TCRdb, limited to in-frame sequences with V and J called. Missing clones are a known gap in these copies; in checked studies unresolved V genes cover under half, and the rest lacks a known reason. The D gene and trimming were derived from the DNA, and the V and J assignments and clone size from that table. This sample has 140,000 to 150,000 clones in its table, and 70% to 90% of those were observed once. Under 9.5% of the sample comes from the top ten.

What this sample's time point label stands for: baseline before first vaccination. Vaccinee samples were obtained from the UK trials COV001 and COV002, which included a single-blind randomized controlled phase 2/3 trial of AZD1222 (ChAdOx1 nCoV-19) in healthy adults. Trial participant PBMC samples were collected at day 0 and day 28 after the second dose for TCRbeta chain sequencing. Concerning this clone itself: Its target antigen remains unknown. Base qualities are not provided; no much larger clone lies one nucleotide away.

CDR1 and CDR2 are drawn from the germline V gene: SGHRS, YFSETQ. The CDR3 numbers 15 residues from cysteine through phenylalanine. Only the CDR3 region is kept as DNA, spanning 45 bases read in frame from base 1. The germline V end is reduced by 4 bases and the J end by 4 bases; junction bases left unmatched: 9. The sequencing here drew on peripheral blood, taken on day 0 of AZD1222 vaccination. The sequence was obtained from an adult in good health. Recombination joined TRBV5-1 with TRBJ2-5; 8 central nucleotides agree with TRBD1. The nucleotide sequence is given as TGCGCCAGCAGCCCTATCCCAGGGGGCGGAGAGACCCAGTACTTC. Translated, this is CASSPIPGGGETQYF.